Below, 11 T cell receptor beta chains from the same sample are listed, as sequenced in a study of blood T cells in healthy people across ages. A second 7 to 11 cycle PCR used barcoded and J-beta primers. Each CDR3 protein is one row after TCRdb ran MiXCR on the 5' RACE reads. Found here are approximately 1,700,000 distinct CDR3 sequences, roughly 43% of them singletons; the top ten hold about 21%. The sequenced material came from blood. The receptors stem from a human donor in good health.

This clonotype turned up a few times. CDR3 sequence (DNA): TGCGCCAGCAAGAGGCTAGAGGCGCCCCATGAGCAGTTCTTC. The encoded protein is CASKRLEAPHEQFF. The chain recombines TRBV5-1 with TRBJ2-1, with D uncertain. CDR1 is SGHRS and CDR2 is YFSETQ in the germline V gene. The length of the CDR3 is 14 residues. Between the trimmed V and J ends, which lost 6 bases and 8 bases, there was a span of 18 bases.

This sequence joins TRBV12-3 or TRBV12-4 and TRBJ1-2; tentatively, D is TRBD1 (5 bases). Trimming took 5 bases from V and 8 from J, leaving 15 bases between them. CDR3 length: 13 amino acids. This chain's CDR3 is CASSHRYLKGYTF. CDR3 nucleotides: TGTGCCAGCAGTCACAGGTACTTGAAGGGCTACACCTTC.

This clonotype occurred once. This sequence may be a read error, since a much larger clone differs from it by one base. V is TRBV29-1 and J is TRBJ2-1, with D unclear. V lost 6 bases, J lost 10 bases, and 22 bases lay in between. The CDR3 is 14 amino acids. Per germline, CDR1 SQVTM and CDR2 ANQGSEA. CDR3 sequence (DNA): TGCAGCGTGGCGAGAGACACTACCTCCTACGAGCAGTTCTTC. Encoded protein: CSVARDTTSYEQFF.

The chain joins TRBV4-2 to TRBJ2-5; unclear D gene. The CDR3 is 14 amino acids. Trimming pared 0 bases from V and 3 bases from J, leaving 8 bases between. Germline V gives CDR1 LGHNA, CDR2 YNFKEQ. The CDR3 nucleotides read TGTGCCAGCAGCCAAGATGGCAGTAAAGAGACCCAGTACTTC. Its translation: CASSQDGSKETQYF.

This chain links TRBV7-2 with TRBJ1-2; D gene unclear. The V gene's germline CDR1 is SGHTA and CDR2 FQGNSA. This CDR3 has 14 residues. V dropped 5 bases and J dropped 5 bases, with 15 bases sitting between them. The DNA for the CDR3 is TGTGCCAGCAGCCCGAGGACCGTGACTTATGGCTACACCTTC. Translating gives CASSPRTVTYGYTF.

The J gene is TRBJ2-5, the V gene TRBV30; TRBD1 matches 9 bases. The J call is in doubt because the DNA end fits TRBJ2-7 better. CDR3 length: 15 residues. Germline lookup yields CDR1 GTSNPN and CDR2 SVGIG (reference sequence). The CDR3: CAWGDPGQGTYEQYF. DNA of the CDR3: TGTGCCTGGGGCGACCCGGGACAGGGTACCTACGAGCAGTACTTC.

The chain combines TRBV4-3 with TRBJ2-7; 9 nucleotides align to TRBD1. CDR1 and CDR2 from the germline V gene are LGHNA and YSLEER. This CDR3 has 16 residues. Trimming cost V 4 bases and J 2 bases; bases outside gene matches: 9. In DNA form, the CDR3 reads TGCGCCAGCAGCCCTGTACAGGGGGCGGCTGCCTACGAGCAGTACTTC. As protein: CASSPVQGAAAYEQYF.

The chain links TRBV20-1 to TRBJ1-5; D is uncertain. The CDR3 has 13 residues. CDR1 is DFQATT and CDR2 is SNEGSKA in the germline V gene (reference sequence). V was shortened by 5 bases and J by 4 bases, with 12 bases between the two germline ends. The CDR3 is CSAPRRENQPQHF. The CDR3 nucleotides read TGCAGTGCTCCGAGGAGGGAAAATCAGCCCCAGCATTTT.

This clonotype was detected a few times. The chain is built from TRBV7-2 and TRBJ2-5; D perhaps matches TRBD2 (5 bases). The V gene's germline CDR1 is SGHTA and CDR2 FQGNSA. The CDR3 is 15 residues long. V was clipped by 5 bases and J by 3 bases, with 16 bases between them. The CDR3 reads CASSKNRVREETQYF. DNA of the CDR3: TGTGCCAGCAGCAAGAATAGAGTGCGGGAAGAGACCCAGTACTTC.

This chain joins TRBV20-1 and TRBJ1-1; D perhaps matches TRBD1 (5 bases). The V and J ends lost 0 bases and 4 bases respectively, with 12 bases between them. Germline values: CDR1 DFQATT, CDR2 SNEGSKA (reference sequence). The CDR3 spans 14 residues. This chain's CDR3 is CSARDARRGTEAFF. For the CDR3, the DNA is TGCAGTGCTAGAGATGCCCGGAGGGGCACTGAAGCTTTCTTT.

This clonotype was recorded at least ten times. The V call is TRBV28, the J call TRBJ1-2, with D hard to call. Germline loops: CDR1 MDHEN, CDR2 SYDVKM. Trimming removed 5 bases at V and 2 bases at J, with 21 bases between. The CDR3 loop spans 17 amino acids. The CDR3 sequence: CASSPPSGSTPNYGYTF. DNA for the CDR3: TGTGCCAGCAGTCCACCCAGTGGGAGTACTCCAAACTATGGCTACACCTTC.